This TCR beta chain was observed in a study of persistence of HIV-infected CD4 T cells. Whole-study results and caveats: Compared with CD3/CD28-stimulated cells, CMV- and Gag-responding cells showed lower TCRbeta richness.

The CDR3 is 14 residues long. The V gene's germline CDR1 is SQVTM and CDR2 ANQGSEA. V was pared by 0 bases and J by 7 bases, with 15 bases between. Nonspecific anti-CD3/anti-CD28 bead stimulation represents the broad CD4+ T cell repertoire. CD4+ T cells upregulating both CD40 ligand and CD69 were sorted as responding cells. PBMCs were depleted of CD8+ T cells before stimulation. For approximately 20 hours, CD8-depleted PBMCs received anti-CD28/CD49d costimulation, a CD40-blocking antibody and enfuvirtide. This was the immunoSEQ version 4 assay in survey mode. Measured with immunoSEQ multiplex PCR; TCRdb has only the in-frame clones, and not every one. The table shows 40,000 to 55,000 clones, with 88% occurring only once. A remark on this clone: Its antigen is currently unknown.

V and J are TRBV29-1 and TRBJ1-2; D perhaps matches TRBD1 (6 bases). The clonotype was recovered from an adult woman with HIV who was CMV-seropositive. The source was CD4+ T cells sorted from PBMCs after roughly 17-hour stimulation, collected from a patient who received antiretroviral therapy. The DNA of the CDR3 is TGCAGCGTTGAAGATCTTAAGGGGGGCCTTGGCTACACCTTC. The encoded protein is CSVEDLKGGLGYTF.